Each of the 9 T cell receptor beta chains below was sequenced from the same sample in a study of cytomegalovirus exposure and HLA in healthy donors. Primers: 60 Vbeta forward and 13 Jbeta reverse. The method was immunoSEQ multiplex PCR; TCRdb's version includes in-frame clones alone and lacks a portion of them. The sample lists approximately 300,000 clones; 84% were seen once. The sample comprised PBMCs. Source of these receptors: a woman aged 40 to 50 in good health and CMV-seropositive.

V gene TRBV15 combines with J gene TRBJ2-5; maybe TRBD2 (5 bases). The CDR3 is made up of 14 amino acids. Per the germline V gene, CDR1 is LNHNV and CDR2 is YYDKDF (reference sequence). Trimming pared 0 bases from V and 4 bases from J, leaving 9 bases between. The CDR3 nucleotides are TGTGCCACCAGCAGAGATCCGGGGAGAGAGACCCAGTACTTC. Translated: CATSRDPGRETQYF.

The J gene is TRBJ2-5, the V gene TRBV27, with D possibly matching TRBD2 (5 bases). The end of the DNA aligns better with TRBJ2-7, so the J call may be wrong. Germline V gene lookup returns CDR1 MNHEY and CDR2 SMNVEV (reference sequence). This CDR3 has 14 amino acids. The CDR3 DNA reads TGTGCCAGCAGTTTATCATCCCCCGGGGTCGAGCAGTACTTC. Protein: CASSLSSPGVEQYF.

The rearrangement links TRBV18 to TRBJ2-7, with 9 bases lining up with TRBD1. The CDR3 has 14 residues. Trimming took 4 bases from V and 5 from J; bases not matched to a gene: 6. CDR1 KGHSH and CDR2 LQKENI come from the germline V gene. The CDR3: CASSQAGTGNEQYF. The CDR3 DNA sequence: TGTGCCAGCTCACAAGCCGGGACAGGGAACGAGCAGTACTTC.

The chain couples TRBV6-5 to TRBJ2-7; maybe TRBD1 (5 bases). The CDR3 covers 14 residues. The germline gives CDR1 MNHEY, CDR2 SVGAGI. Trimming pared 0 bases from V and 3 bases from J, leaving 9 bases between. The CDR3 here is CASSYSDKFYEQYF. The CDR3 DNA follows: TGTGCCAGCAGTTACTCGGACAAATTCTACGAGCAGTACTTC.

Only a few counts were recorded for this clone. This same CDR3 is encoded by further DNA sequences in the sample. The chain recombines TRBV5-1 with TRBJ2-5; D call uncertain. CDR3 length equals 13 residues. V lost 0 bases and J 2 bases, leaving 5 bases between the germline ends. CDR1 and CDR2 (germline): SGHRS, YFSETQ. In nucleotides, the CDR3 is TGCGCCAGCAGCTTGGAACTGCAAGAGACCCAGTACTTC. As protein: CASSLELQETQYF.

V and J are TRBV29-1 and TRBJ2-3, with TRBD2 matching 7 bases. The CDR3 totals 15 residues. The V and J ends lost 6 bases and 2 bases, in that order; junction bases with no gene match: 11. CDR1 and CDR2 from the germline V gene are SQVTM and ANQGSEA. The CDR3 reads CSVAASGGLTDTQYF. In DNA form, the CDR3 reads TGCAGCGTGGCAGCTAGCGGAGGCCTCACAGATACGCAGTATTTT.

The rearrangement uses TRBV18 and TRBJ1-4; TRBD1 agrees at 7 bases. V was clipped by 8 bases and J by 3 bases; unmatched bases: 9. The CDR3 runs 15 residues. Looked up from germline, CDR1 is KGHSH and CDR2 is LQKENI. The chain's CDR3 is CASLTNRGPNEKLFF. In nucleotides, the CDR3 is TGTGCCAGCCTCACGAACAGGGGACCTAATGAAAAACTGTTTTTT.

The V call is TRBV13, the J call TRBJ2-3; the match to TRBD2 covers 9 bases. The length of the CDR3 is 16 residues. Germline trimming cut 1 base from V and 5 bases from J; bases unmatched to any gene: 7. CDR1 is PRHDT and CDR2 is FYEKMQ in the germline V gene (reference sequence). The CDR3 sequence is CASSLEGSGSQDTQYF. The CDR3, as DNA: TGTGCCAGCAGCTTAGAGGGTAGCGGGAGCCAAGATACGCAGTATTTT.

The chain has TRBV28 and TRBJ1-2; D is perhaps TRBD1 (5 bases). The CDR3 length is 13 residues. Between the trimmed V and J ends, which lost 4 bases and 5 bases, there was a span of 11 bases. Germline CDR1 MDHEN, CDR2 SYDVKM. CDR3 in amino acids: CASSSPGGYGYTF. The CDR3 DNA is TGTGCCAGCAGTTCCCCCGGGGGATATGGCTACACCTTC.